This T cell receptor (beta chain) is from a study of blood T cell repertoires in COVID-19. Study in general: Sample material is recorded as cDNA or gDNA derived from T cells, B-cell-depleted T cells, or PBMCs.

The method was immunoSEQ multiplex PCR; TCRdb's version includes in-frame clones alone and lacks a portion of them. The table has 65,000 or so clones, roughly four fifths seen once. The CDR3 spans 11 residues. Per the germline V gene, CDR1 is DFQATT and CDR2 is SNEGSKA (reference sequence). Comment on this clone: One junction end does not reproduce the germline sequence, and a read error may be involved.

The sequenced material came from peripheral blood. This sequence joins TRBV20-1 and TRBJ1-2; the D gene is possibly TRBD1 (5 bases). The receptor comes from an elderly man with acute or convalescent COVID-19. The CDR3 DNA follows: TGCAGCGCTACAGGCGGGCAAGGCTACACCTTC. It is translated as CSATGGQGYTF.